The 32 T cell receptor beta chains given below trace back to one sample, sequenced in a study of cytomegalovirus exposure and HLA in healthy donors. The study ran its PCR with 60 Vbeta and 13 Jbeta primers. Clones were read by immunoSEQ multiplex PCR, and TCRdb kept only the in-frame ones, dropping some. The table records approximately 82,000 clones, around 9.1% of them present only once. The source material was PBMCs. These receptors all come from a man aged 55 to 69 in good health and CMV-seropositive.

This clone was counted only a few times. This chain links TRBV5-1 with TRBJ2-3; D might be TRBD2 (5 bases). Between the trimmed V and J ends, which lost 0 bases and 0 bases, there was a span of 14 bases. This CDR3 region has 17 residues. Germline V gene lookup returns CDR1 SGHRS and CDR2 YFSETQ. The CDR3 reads CASSLGRKEGSTDTQYF. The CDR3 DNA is TGCGCCAGCAGCTTGGGGAGGAAAGAGGGTAGCACAGATACGCAGTATTTT.

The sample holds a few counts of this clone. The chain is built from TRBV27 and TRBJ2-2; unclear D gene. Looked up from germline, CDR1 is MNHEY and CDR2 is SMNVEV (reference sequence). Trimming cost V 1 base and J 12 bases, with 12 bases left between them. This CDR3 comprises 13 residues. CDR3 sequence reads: CASSLWSREKLFF. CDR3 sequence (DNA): TGTGCCAGCAGTTTATGGTCGAGAGAAAAGCTGTTTTTT.

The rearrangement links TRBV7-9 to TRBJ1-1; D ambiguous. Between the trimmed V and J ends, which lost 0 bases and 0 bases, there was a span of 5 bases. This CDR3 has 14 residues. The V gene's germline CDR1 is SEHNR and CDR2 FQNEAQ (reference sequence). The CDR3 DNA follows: TGTGCCAGCAGCTTAGCACAGTTGAACACTGAAGCTTTCTTT. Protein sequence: CASSLAQLNTEAFF.

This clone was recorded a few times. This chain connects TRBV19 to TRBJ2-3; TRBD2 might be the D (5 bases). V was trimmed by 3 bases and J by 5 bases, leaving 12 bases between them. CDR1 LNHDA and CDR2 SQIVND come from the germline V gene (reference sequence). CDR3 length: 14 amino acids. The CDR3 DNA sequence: TGTGCCAGTAGTATGATTTTCCGGGAAGATACGCAGTATTTT. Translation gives CASSMIFREDTQYF. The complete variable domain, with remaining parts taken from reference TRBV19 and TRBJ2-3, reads DGGITQSPKYLFRKEGQNVTLSCEQNLNHDAMYWYRQDPGQGLRLIYYSQIVNDFQKGDIAEGYSVSREKKESFPLTVTSAQKNPTAFYLCASSMIFREDTQYFGPGTRLTVL.

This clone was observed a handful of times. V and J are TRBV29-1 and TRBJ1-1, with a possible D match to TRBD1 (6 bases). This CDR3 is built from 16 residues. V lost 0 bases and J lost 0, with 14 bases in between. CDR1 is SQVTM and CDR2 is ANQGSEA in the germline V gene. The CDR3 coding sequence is TGCAGCGTTGAAGATCACGGGGGGCGGATGAACACTGAAGCTTTCTTT. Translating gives CSVEDHGGRMNTEAFF. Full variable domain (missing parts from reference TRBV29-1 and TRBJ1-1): SAVISQKPSRDICQRGTSLTIQCQVDSQVTMMFWYRQQPGQSLTLIATANQGSEATYESGFVIDKFPISRPNLTFSTLTVSNMSPEDSSIYLCSVEDHGGRMNTEAFFGQGTRLTVV.

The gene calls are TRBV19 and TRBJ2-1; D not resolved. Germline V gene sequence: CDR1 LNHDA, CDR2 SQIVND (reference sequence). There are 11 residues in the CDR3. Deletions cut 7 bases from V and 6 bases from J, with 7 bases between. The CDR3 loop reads CASKLVNEQFF. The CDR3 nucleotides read TGTGCCAGTAAATTAGTCAATGAGCAGTTCTTC.

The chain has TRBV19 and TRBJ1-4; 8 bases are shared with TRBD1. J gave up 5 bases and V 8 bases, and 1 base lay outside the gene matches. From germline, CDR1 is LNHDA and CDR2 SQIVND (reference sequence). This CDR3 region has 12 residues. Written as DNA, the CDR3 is TGTGCCAGTCGGACAGGGAATGAAAAACTGTTTTTT. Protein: CASRTGNEKLFF. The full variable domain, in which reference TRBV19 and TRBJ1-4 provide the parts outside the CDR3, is DGGITQSPKYLFRKEGQNVTLSCEQNLNHDAMYWYRQDPGQGLRLIYYSQIVNDFQKGDIAEGYSVSREKKESFPLTVTSAQKNPTAFYLCASRTGNEKLFFGSGTQLSVL.

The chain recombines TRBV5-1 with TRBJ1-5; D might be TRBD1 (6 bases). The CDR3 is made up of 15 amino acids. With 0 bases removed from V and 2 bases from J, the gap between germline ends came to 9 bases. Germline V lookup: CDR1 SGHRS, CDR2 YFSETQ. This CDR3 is CASSLASGGNQPQHF. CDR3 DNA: TGCGCCAGCAGCTTGGCGTCAGGGGGCAATCAGCCCCAGCATTTT. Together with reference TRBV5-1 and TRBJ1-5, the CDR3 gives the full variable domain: KAGVTQTPRYLIKTRGQQVTLSCSPISGHRSVSWYQQTPGQGLQFLFEYFSETQRNKGNFPGRFSGRQFSNSRSEMNVSTLELGDSALYLCASSLASGGNQPQHFGDGTRLSIL.

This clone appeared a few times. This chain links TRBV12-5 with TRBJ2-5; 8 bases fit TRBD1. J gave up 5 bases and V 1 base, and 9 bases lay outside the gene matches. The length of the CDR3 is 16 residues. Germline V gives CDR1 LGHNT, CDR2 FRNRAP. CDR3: CASGLATSGGGETQYF. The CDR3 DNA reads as TGTGCTAGTGGTTTGGCCACTTCAGGGGGCGGGGAGACCCAGTACTTC.

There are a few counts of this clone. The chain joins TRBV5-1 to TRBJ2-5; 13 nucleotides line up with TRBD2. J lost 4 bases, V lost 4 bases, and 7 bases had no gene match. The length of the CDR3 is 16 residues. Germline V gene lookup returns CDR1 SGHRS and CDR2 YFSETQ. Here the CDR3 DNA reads TGCGCCAGCAGCCCTCGGACTAGCGGGGGCGGAGAGACCCAGTACTTC. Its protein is CASSPRTSGGGETQYF.

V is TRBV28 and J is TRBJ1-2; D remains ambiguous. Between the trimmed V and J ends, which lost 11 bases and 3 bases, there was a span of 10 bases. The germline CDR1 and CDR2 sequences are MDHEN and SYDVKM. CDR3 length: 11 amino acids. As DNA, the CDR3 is TGTGCCGTGTCACGGGACTATGGCTACACCTTC. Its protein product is CAVSRDYGYTF.

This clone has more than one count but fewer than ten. For the CDR3, the DNA is TGTGCCAGCAGCTTGCCCGGACAGGCTTATGGCTACACCTTC. This gives the protein CASSLPGQAYGYTF. The J gene is TRBJ1-2, the V gene TRBV5-4; 7 nucleotides agree with TRBD1. Germline values: CDR1 SGHNT, CDR2 YYREEE (reference sequence). This CDR3 has 14 amino acids. The trim removed 1 base at V and 5 bases at J, leaving 5 bases unmatched.

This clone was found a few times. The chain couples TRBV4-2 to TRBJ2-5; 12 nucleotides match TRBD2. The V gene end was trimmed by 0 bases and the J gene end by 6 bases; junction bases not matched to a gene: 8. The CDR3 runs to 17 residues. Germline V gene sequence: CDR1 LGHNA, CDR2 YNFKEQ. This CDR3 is CASSQDLSSGGVKTQYF. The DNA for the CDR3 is TGTGCCAGCAGCCAAGATCTGTCTAGCGGGGGGGTAAAGACCCAGTACTTC.

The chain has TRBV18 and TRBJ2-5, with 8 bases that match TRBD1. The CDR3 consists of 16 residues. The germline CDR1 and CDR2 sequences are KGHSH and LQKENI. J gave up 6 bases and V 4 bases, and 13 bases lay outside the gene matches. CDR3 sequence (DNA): TGTGCCAGCTCACGTGGAAGAGACAGGGGAAGAAAGACCCAGTACTTC. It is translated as CASSRGRDRGRKTQYF.

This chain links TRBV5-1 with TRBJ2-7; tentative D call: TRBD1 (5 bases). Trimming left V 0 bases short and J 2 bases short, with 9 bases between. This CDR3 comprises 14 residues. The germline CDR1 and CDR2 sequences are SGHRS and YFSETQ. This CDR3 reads CASSLVAGPYEQYF. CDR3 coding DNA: TGCGCCAGCAGCTTGGTAGCAGGGCCCTACGAGCAGTACTTC.

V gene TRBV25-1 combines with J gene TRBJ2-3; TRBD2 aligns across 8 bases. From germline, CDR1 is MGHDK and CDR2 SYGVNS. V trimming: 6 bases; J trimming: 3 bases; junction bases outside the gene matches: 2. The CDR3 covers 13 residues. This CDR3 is CASSTSGTDTQYF. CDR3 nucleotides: TGTGCCAGCAGCACTAGCGGTACAGATACGCAGTATTTT.

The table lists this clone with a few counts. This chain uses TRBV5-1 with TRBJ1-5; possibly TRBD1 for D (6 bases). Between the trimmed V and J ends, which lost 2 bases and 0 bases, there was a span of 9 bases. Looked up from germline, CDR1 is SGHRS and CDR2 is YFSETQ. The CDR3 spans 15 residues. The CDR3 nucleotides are TGCGCCAGCAGCTTACAGGGTTTTAGCAATCAGCCCCAGCATTTT. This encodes CASSLQGFSNQPQHF.

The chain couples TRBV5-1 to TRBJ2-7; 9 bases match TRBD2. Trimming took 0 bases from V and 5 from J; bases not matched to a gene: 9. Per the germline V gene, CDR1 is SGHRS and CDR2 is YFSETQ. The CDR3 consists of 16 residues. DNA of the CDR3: TGCGCCAGCAGCTTGGAAAGTAGCGGGAGAGCCCACGAGCAGTACTTC. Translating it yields CASSLESSGRAHEQYF.

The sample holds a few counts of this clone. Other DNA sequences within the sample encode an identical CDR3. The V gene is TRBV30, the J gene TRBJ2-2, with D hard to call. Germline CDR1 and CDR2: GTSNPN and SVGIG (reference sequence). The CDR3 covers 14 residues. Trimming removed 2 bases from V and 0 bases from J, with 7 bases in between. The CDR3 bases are TGTGCCTGGAGTACATCACCGAACACCGGGGAGCTGTTTTTT. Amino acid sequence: CAWSTSPNTGELFF.

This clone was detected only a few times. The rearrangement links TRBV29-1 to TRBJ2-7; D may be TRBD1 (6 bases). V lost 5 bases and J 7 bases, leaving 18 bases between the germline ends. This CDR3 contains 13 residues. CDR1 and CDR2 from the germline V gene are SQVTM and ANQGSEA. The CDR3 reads CSVSPTGTGEQYF. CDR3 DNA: TGCAGCGTTTCACCTACAGGGACGGGAGAGCAGTACTTC.

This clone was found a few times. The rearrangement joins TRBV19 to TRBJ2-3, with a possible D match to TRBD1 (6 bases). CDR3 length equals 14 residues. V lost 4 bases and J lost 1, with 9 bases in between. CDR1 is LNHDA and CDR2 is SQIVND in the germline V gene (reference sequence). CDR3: CASSRTARTDTQYF. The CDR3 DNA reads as TGTGCCAGTAGTAGGACAGCACGCACAGATACGCAGTATTTT.

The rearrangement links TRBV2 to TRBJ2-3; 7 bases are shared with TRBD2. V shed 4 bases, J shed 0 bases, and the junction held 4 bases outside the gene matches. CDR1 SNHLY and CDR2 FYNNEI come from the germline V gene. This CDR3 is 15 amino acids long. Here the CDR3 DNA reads TGTGCCAGCAGTGCCCTGCGGGGGAGCACAGATACGCAGTATTTT. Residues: CASSALRGSTDTQYF. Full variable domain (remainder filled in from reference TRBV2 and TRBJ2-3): EPEVTQTPSHQVTQMGQEVILRCVPISNHLYFYWYRQILGQKVEFLVSFYNNEISEKSEIFDDQFSVERPDGSNFTLKIRSTKLEDSAMYFCASSALRGSTDTQYFGPGTRLTVL.

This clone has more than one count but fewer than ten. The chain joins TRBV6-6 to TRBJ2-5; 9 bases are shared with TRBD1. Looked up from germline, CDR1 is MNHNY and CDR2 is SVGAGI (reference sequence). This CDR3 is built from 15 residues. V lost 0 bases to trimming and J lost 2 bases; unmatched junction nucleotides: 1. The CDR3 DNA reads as TGTGCCAGCAGTTACTCCGGGACAGGGCAAGAGACCCAGTACTTC. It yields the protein CASSYSGTGQETQYF.

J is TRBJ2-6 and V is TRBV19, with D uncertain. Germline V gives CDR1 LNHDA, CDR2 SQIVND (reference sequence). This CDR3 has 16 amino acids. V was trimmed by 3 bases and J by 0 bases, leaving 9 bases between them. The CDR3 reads CASSMSGRSGANVLTF. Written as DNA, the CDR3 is TGTGCCAGTAGTATGAGTGGTCGCTCTGGGGCCAACGTCCTGACTTTC.

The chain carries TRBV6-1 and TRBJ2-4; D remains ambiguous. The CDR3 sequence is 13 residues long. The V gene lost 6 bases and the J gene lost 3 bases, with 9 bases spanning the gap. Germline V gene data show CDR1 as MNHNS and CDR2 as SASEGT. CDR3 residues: CASSPSFKNIQYF. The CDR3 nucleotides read TGTGCCAGCAGCCCGAGCTTCAAAAACATTCAGTACTTC.

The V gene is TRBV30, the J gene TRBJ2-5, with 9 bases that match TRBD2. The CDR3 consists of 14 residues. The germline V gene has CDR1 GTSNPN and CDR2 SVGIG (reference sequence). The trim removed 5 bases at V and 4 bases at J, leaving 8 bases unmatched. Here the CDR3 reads CAWRGSGGSETQYF. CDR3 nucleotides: TGTGCCTGGCGGGGGAGCGGGGGGTCAGAGACCCAGTACTTC. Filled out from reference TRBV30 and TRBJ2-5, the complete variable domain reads SQTIHQWPATLVQPVGSPLSLECTVEGTSNPNLYWYRQAAGRGLQLLFYSVGIGQISSEVPQNLSASRPQDRQFILSSKKLLLSDSGFYLCAWRGSGGSETQYFGPGTRLLVL.

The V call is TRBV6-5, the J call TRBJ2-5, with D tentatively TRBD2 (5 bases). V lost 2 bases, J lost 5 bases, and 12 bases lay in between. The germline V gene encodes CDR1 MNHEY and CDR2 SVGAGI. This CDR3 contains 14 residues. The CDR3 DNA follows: TGTGCCAGCAGTTACCTTCCGGGCGGGGAGACCCAGTACTTC. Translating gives CASSYLPGGETQYF.

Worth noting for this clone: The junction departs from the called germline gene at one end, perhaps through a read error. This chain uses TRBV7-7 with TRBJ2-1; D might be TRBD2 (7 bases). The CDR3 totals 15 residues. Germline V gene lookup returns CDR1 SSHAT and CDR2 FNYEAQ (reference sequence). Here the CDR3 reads CASSLAGQGSNEQFF. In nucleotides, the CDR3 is TGTGCTAGCAGCTTAGCGGGCCAGGGGAGTAATGAGCAGTTCTTC. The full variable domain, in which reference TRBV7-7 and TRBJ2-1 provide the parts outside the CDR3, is GAGVSQSPRYKVTKRGQDVTLRCDPISSHATLYWYQQALGQGPEFLTYFNYEAQPDKSGLPSDRFSAERPEGSISTLTIQRTEQRDSAMYRCASSLAGQGSNEQFFGPGTRLTVL.

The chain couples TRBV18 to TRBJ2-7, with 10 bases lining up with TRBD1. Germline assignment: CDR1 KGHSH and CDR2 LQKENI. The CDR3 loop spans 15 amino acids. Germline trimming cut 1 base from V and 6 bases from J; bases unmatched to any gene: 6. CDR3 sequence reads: CASSPRGQGLSEQYF. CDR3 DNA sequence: TGTGCCAGCTCACCACGGGGACAGGGGTTAAGCGAGCAGTACTTC. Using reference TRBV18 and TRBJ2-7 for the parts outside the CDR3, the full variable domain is NAGVMQNPRHLVRRRGQEARLRCSPMKGHSHVYWYRQLPEEGLKFMVYLQKENIIDESGMPKERFSAEFPKEGPSILRIQQVVRGDSAAYFCASSPRGQGLSEQYFGPGTRLTVT.

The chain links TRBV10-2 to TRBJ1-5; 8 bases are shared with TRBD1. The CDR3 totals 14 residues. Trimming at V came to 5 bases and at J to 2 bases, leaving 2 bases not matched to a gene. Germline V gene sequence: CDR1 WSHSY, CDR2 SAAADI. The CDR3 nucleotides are TGCGCCAGCAGTCAGGGGGCTGGCAATCAGCCCCAGCATTTT. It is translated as CASSQGAGNQPQHF.

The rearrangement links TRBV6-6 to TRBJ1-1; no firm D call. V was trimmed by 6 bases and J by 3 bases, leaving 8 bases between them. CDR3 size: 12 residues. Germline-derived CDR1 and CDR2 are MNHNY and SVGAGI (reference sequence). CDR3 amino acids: CASRPRDTEAFF. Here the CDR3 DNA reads TGTGCCAGCAGGCCTCGGGACACTGAAGCTTTCTTT.

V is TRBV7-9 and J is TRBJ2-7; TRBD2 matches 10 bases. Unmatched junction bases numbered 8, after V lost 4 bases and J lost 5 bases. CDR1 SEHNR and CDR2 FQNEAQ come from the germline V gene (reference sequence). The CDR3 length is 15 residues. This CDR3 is CASSSRLAGVDEQYF. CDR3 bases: TGTGCCAGCAGCTCTCGCCTAGCGGGAGTTGACGAGCAGTACTTC.